This T cell receptor beta chain was identified during a study of blood T cell repertoires in COVID-19. V lost 1 base to trimming and J lost 2 bases; unmatched junction nucleotides: 5. The germline V gene encodes CDR1 SGHTA and CDR2 FQGTGA. This CDR3 is built from 16 residues. Source study methods: Reference gene primers were amplified, and this amplification served to estimate nucleated cell counts. Data came from immunoSEQ multiplex PCR; TCRdb stores just in-frame clones and leaves some out. That table supplies the V and J calls and clone size; D and trimming were determined from the DNA. The sample carries 300,000 to 350,000 clones, 70% to 90% recorded once.

The sequence derives from a man younger than 45 who had recovered from COVID-19. The chain is built from TRBV7-3 and TRBJ2-3; 8 positions agree with TRBD2. Sequenced sample: PBMCs or T cells enriched from blood (not recorded which). The CDR3 coding sequence is TGTGCCAGCAGCTTAAATGGAGCGGGGGTCACAGATACGCAGTATTTT. This codes for CASSLNGAGVTDTQYF.